This T cell receptor beta chain emerged from a study of CD8+CD57+ T cells in acquired aplastic anemia (dated by TCRdb to 2017 to 2018). Broadly, across the study: A mean of approximately 3 ug of DNA, ranging from about 0.19 to 30 ug, was extracted from sorted CD4+ and CD8+ cells. A CD8+CD57+ expansion meant a frequency higher than the mean frequency seen in healthy subjects. General findings and caveats noted by the study authors: CD8+ Simpson's diversity did not differ significantly between patients and healthy controls (P=0.060). Although 25 to 30 CD8+ CDR3 sequences were shared by patients and controls, these sequences appeared highly expressed in patients and within the immunodominant clones of patients.

Expansion of CD8+CD57+ cells had been shown by flow cytometry in the patients chosen for sequencing. Every patient had a diagnosis of severe acquired aplastic anemia based on International Study of Aplastic Anemia and Agranulocytosis and Camitta criteria. No patient had received any therapy when blood was sampled. In the study, sorted CD4+ and CD8+ blood T cells from patients with severe aplastic anemia and from healthy subjects underwent deep sequencing of TCR repertoires. Patients were enrolled in the USA under clinicaltrials.gov protocols 00001620, 01623167, 00001397, 00071045, 00081523 and 00961064. Ficoll-Paque density gradient centrifugation was used to isolate peripheral blood mononuclear cells. CD4+ and CD8+ T cells were sorted by FACS or magnetic beads before DNA extraction. Trimming takes 0 bases from V and 1 base from J, and the germline ends sit 6 bases apart. CDR1 and CDR2 (SGHRS, YFSETQ) derive from the germline V gene. The CDR3 runs 14 residues from the cysteine to the phenylalanine. The CDR3 DNA has 42 bases and is translated from base 1.

Genomic DNA was used as template for profiling of TCR beta VDJ combinations and CDR3 sequences. An Illumina HiSeq 2000 was used for TCR repertoire sequencing. For the original study's pipeline: TRBV/TRBJ rearrangement plots, CDR3 size and DJ length profiles, and Simpson's diversity index were used to evaluate the repertoires. Whichever DNA sequence was most abundant in the deep sequencing data was defined as the immunodominant clone. CDR3 amino acid sequences were checked for sharing between subjects and were compared against published repertoires and the VDJdb database. TCRdb handled the public reads itself, with Q25 trimming in fastp and clone calling in MiXCR, and kept productive beta chains. All rows with the same CDR3 protein become a single entry with the most common DNA and genes. In this record, the V and J calls reflect TCRdb's handling and not the investigators' own analysis. Here the sample has 250,000 to 300,000 distinct CDR3 sequences; 50% to 65% occur a single time. In total, the top ten clones hold 1.3% of the sample.

In this sample, this clonotype turned up many times. It lacks a known antigen. No quality values exist for individual bases; no much larger clone is one base distant. The rearranged segments are TRBV5-1 and TRBJ2-3; no confident D gene assignment can be made. This TCR derives from a human donor with aplastic anemia. Sequenced material: sorted CD4+, CD8+, or CD8+CD57+ T cells (not recorded which) from PBMCs. The nucleotide sequence reads TGCGCCAGCAGCTTGGCTGACCGCACAGATACGCAGTATTTT. This codes for CASSLADRTDTQYF.